A selection of T cell receptor beta chains follows, all from one sample in a study of blood T cells in healthy people across ages. TCRdb reprocessed the 5' RACE reads with MiXCR, giving one entry per CDR3 protein. The repertoire holds some 900,000 distinct CDR3 sequences, with roughly 48% as singletons. The sequenced material came from blood. Source of these receptors: a young man in good health. Each CDR3 is given with its conserved first and last residue. D genes are given only for firm matches. The size of a clone is reported for some rows only, either as once, few or many, or as a class for expanded clones.

TRBD1,TRBJ2-7,.,TRBV20-1,CSACRDRVREQYF,TGCAGTGCTTGCCGGGACAGGGTACGCGAGCAGTACTTC
.,TRBJ2-1,.,TRBV20-1,CSARDMDPRDEQFF,TGCAGTGCTAGAGATATGGACCCCCGGGATGAGCAGTTCTTC
.,TRBJ1-2,.,TRBV29-1,CSAPGQGTYGYTF,TGCAGCGCTCCGGGACAAGGCACTTATGGCTACACCTTC
.,TRBJ1-5,once,TRBV28,CASSFPGGYHLPQHF,TGTGCCAGCAGTTTCCCCGGGGGGTATCATTTGCCCCAGCATTTT
TRBD2,TRBJ2-7,few,TRBV4-3,CASSQIGGINEQYF,TGCGCCAGCAGCCAAATCGGGGGGATCAACGAGCAGTACTTC
.,TRBJ2-3,.,TRBV7-2,CASSLARPAPDTQYF,TGTGCCAGCAGCTTAGCTCGCCCTGCACCAGATACGCAGTATTTT
TRBD2,TRBJ2-1,.,TRBV7-9,CASSPLAGALYEQFF,TGTGCCAGCAGTCCACTAGCGGGAGCTCTCTATGAGCAGTTCTTC
.,TRBJ2-7,.,TRBV20-1,CSARVALVYNEQYF,TGCAGTGCTAGAGTAGCGCTAGTATACAATGAGCAGTACTTC
.,TRBJ1-2,.,TRBV28,CASSTSRGYTF,TGTGCCAGCAGTACCAGTAGGGGCTACACCTTC
.,TRBJ2-5,.,TRBV3-1,CASSQVLIEGQETQYF,TGTGCCAGCAGCCAAGTTCTAATAGAGGGACAAGAGACCCAGTACTTC
.,TRBJ1-2,.,TRBV6-5,CASSTMGPGGYTF,TGTGCCAGCAGTACTATGGGCCCCGGTGGCTACACCTTC
.,TRBJ1-1,few,TRBV6-5,CASCQDTEAFF,TGTGCCAGCTGCCAGGACACTGAAGCTTTCTTT
.,TRBJ2-5,.,TRBV7-2,CASSLGASEQYF,TGTGCCAGCAGCTTAGGAGCCTCGGAGCAGTACTTC
.,TRBJ1-1,few,TRBV9,CASSVGGRVTEAFF,TGTGCCAGCAGCGTAGGTGGTAGGGTCACTGAAGCTTTCTTT
.,TRBJ2-7,few,TRBV12-3/TRBV12-4,CASSLLDSYEQYF,TGTGCCAGCAGCTTGTTGGACTCCTACGAGCAGTACTTC
.,TRBJ1-1,.,TRBV28,CASRRPGGTEAFF,TGTGCCAGCAGGCGACCCGGGGGCACTGAAGCTTTCTTT
.,TRBJ2-7,few,TRBV24-1,CATSEGALDEQYF,TGTGCCACCAGTGAGGGGGCGCTGGACGAGCAGTACTTC
.,TRBJ1-5,few,TRBV10-3,CAISPDGASNQPQHF,TGTGCCATCAGCCCGGACGGAGCTAGCAATCAGCCCCAGCATTTT
.,TRBJ1-3,few,TRBV7-2,CASSWGIIGNTIYF,TGTGCCAGCAGCTGGGGGATTATTGGAAACACCATATATTTT
.,TRBJ2-3,.,TRBV5-6,CASSHAEGGSTDTQYF,TGTGCCAGCAGCCACGCCGAGGGGGGGAGCACAGATACGCAGTATTTT
TRBD2,TRBJ2-3,.,TRBV11-2,CASSPGLGVDLDTQYF,TGTGCCAGCAGCCCGGGACTAGGAGTAGACTTGGATACGCAGTATTTT
.,TRBJ1-1,few,TRBV7-6,CASSLVGVENTEAFF,TGTGCCAGCAGCCTTGTGGGGGTAGAGAACACTGAAGCTTTCTTT
.,TRBJ1-4,.,TRBV4-1,CASSQEAQVPNEKLFF,TGCGCCAGCAGCCAAGAGGCCCAGGTACCTAATGAAAAACTGTTTTTT
TRBD2,TRBJ2-1,few,TRBV4-1,CASSQDSRGGANEQFF,TGCGCCAGCAGCCAAGATTCTCGCGGGGGGGCGAATGAGCAGTTCTTC
.,TRBJ2-7,.,TRBV21-1,CASTGTLSSYEQYF,TGTGCCAGCACCGGAACCTTAAGCTCCTACGAGCAGTACTTC
.,TRBJ2-3,few,TRBV21-1,CASSKEGTGILRDTQYF,TGTGCCAGCAGCAAAGAAGGGACAGGGATTTTAAGAGATACGCAGTATTTT
.,TRBJ2-1,once,TRBV6-2/TRBV6-3,CAASLMGHEQFF,TGTGCTGCATCCCTCATGGGACATGAGCAGTTCTTC
.,TRBJ1-6,.,TRBV7-2,CASSRSTRDSPLHF,TGTGCCAGCAGCCGAAGTACGCGGGATTCACCCCTCCACTTT